The T cell receptor (beta chain) under discussion was sequenced for a study of cytomegalovirus exposure and HLA in healthy donors. Clones were read by immunoSEQ multiplex PCR, and TCRdb kept only the in-frame ones, dropping some. The table has 65,000 or so clones, about 91% seen once. Study-wide points: CMV antigen specificity was confirmed in vitro for a few CMV-associated chains. Overall, approximately 150 TCR beta chains were annotated as cytomegalovirus-associated. Among TCR sequences, most were rare, though some public TCRs appeared in many donors.

Donors were drawn from the approximately 110-subject validation cohort, separate from the 666-subject first cohort. Regarding this clone: Its antigen is undetermined.

The origin of this receptor is a woman in her late teens or twenties in good health and CMV-seronegative. The sequencing input was PBMCs.

CDR3 residues: CSASGQERAFF. The CDR3, as DNA: TGCAGTGCTTCCGGACAGGAGAGAGCTTTCTTT. The chain recombines TRBV20-1 with TRBJ1-1; 7 bases agree with TRBD1. The CDR3 runs 11 residues. Unmatched junction bases numbered 7, after V lost 5 bases and J lost 10 bases. The germline CDR1 and CDR2 sequences are DFQATT and SNEGSKA (reference sequence).